Listed below are T cell receptor beta chains from one sample, sequenced in a study of cytomegalovirus exposure and HLA in healthy donors. Repertoires were generated with immunoSEQ multiplex PCR, while TCRdb's copy carries only in-frame clones and drops some. The sample lists roughly 70,000 clones, around 70% occurring once. The sample was PBMCs. The source is a male donor in good health and CMV-seropositive. Each CDR3 is given with its conserved first and last residue. A D gene is named only where the DNA matches it firmly. Size tells how often a clone was seen (once, few, many) or the class of an expanded clone, and some rows leave it out.

size	V	D	J	CDR3	DNA
NA	TRBV6-5	NA	TRBJ2-7	CASSWAVSYEQYF	TGTGCCAGCAGTTGGGCAGTCTCCTACGAGCAGTACTTC
NA	TRBV18	NA	TRBJ1-1	CASSPNGSGTEAFF	TGTGCCAGCTCACCTAATGGGAGCGGAACTGAAGCTTTCTTT
NA	TRBV29-1	NA	TRBJ1-1	CSAAHRTENTEAFF	TGCAGCGCCGCCCACCGGACAGAGAACACTGAAGCTTTCTTT
NA	TRBV6-5	TRBD1	TRBJ1-3	CASSYSGQFSGNTIYF	TGTGCCAGCAGTTACTCGGGACAGTTCTCTGGAAACACCATATATTTT
NA	TRBV10-3	NA	TRBJ2-7	CAIHPDSNSYEQYF	TGTGCCATCCATCCAGATTCGAATTCCTACGAGCAGTACTTC
NA	TRBV28	TRBD1	TRBJ2-5	CASSFYRGWSLGQETQYF	TGTGCCAGCAGTTTCTACAGGGGGTGGTCATTAGGTCAAGAGACCCAGTACTTC
NA	TRBV27	TRBD2	TRBJ2-7	CASSLGSGGYEQYF	TGTGCCAGCAGTTTAGGTAGCGGGGGTTACGAGCAGTACTTC
NA	TRBV2	NA	TRBJ2-5	CASSQSSQETQYF	TGTGCCAGCAGTCAGTCCTCGCAAGAGACCCAGTACTTC
NA	TRBV5-5	NA	TRBJ1-2	CASSLVGYDGYTF	TGTGCCAGCAGCTTGGTGGGCTACGATGGCTACACCTTC
NA	TRBV7-9	NA	TRBJ2-1	CASSEQLTYNEQFF	TGTGCCAGCAGCGAACAGCTCACCTACAATGAGCAGTTCTTC
NA	TRBV29-1	NA	TRBJ1-2	CSGGQTNYGYTF	TGCAGTGGGGGCCAAACTAACTATGGCTACACCTTC
NA	TRBV5-3	NA	TRBJ2-7	CARTAGYEQYF	TGTGCCAGAACCGCGGGCTACGAGCAGTACTTC
NA	TRBV10-3	NA	TRBJ1-5	CATDDSPNQPQHF	TGTGCCACCGATGACAGTCCCAATCAGCCCCAGCATTTT
NA	TRBV6-5	NA	TRBJ2-3	CASSLLGTDTQYF	TGTGCCAGCAGCCTACTCGGCACAGATACGCAGTATTTT
few	TRBV30	NA	TRBJ1-5	CAWMGRAGDLRNQPQHF	TGTGCCTGGATGGGGAGGGCAGGGGACCTCCGCAATCAGCCCCAGCATTTT
NA	TRBV7-3	NA	TRBJ1-2	CASSATQDSPNYGYTF	TGTGCCAGCAGCGCCACCCAGGACAGCCCTAACTATGGCTACACCTTC
once	TRBV29-1	NA	TRBJ2-1	CSVGPRSGYEQFF	TGCAGCGTTGGACCCCGTTCGGGGTATGAGCAGTTCTTC
few	TRBV6-5	TRBD1	TRBJ1-1	CASRPYRGPAFF	TGTGCCAGCAGACCTTACAGGGGACCAGCTTTCTTT
NA	TRBV6-5	TRBD1	TRBJ1-5	CASSYLGQRYQPQHF	TGTGCCAGCAGTTACCTGGGACAGAGATATCAGCCCCAGCATTTT
once	TRBV18	NA	TRBJ1-5	CASSRGAFRRVVRGQPQHF	TGTGCCAGCTCACGCGGGGCATTCCGGAGGGTTGTTAGGGGTCAGCCCCAGCATTTT
NA	TRBV5-4	NA	TRBJ2-2	CASSPQGLGELFF	TGTGCCAGCAGCCCCCAGGGGTTGGGGGAGCTGTTTTTT
NA	TRBV7-2	NA	TRBJ1-1	CASSSEGGRVRAFF	TGTGCCAGCAGCTCCGAGGGTGGCCGAGTGCGGGCTTTCTTT